The present T cell receptor beta chain was sequenced within a study of cytomegalovirus exposure and HLA in healthy donors. V was clipped by 6 bases and J by 5 bases, with 10 bases between them. The CDR3 is made up of 13 amino acids. The germline gives CDR1 SNHLY, CDR2 FYNNEI. Notes on the study in general: Previously analyzed data showed that most TCR beta V segments were productive at a frequency of about 87% or about 30%. Among immune exposure information, only CMV serostatus was available. Overall, under 200 TCR beta chains were annotated as cytomegalovirus-associated.

13 Jbeta primers and 60 Vbeta primers were used for the PCR. Sequencing used immunoSEQ multiplex PCR; TCRdb keeps in-frame clones, though not all of them. Here the sample spans approximately 170,000 clones, about 77% being singletons. On this clone: Its matching antigen is unknown.

The TCR comes from a woman aged 40-49 years in good health and CMV-seropositive. The gene calls are TRBV2 and TRBJ1-4; D is unclear. Material for sequencing was PBMCs. CDR3 coding DNA: TGTGCCAGCAGGGCAGATTTCAATGAAAAACTGTTTTTT. It is translated as CASRADFNEKLFF.